The 27 T cell receptor beta chains below were found in one sample sequenced in a study of blood T cell repertoires in COVID-19. Measured with immunoSEQ multiplex PCR; TCRdb has only the in-frame clones, and not every one. In the table there are around 280,000 clones, 85% of which are singletons. Sequenced material: peripheral blood. The receptors stem from a woman between 45 and 60 years old with active or convalescent COVID-19.

This chain links TRBV5-4 with TRBJ1-1; 9 positions match TRBD1. Per the germline V gene, CDR1 is SGHNT and CDR2 is YYREEE (reference sequence). The CDR3 runs 16 residues. V gave up 4 bases and J gave up 1 base; unmatched junction bases: 8. CDR3 DNA: TGTGCCAGCAGCGCCGGGGGGGACAGGGAGAACACTGAAGCTTTCTTT. This gives the protein CASSAGGDRENTEAFF. The variable domain in full, completed from reference TRBV5-4 and TRBJ1-1, reads ETGVTQSPTHLIKTRGQQVTLRCSSQSGHNTVSWYQQALGQGPQFIFQYYREEENGRGNFPPRFSGLQFPNYSSELNVNALELDDSALYLCASSAGGDRENTEAFFGQGTRLTVV.

The V gene is TRBV28, the J gene TRBJ1-1; D call uncertain. Germline CDR1 and CDR2: MDHEN and SYDVKM. With 8 bases removed from V and 3 bases from J, the gap between germline ends came to 13 bases. This CDR3 is 13 amino acids long. The CDR3 region is CASHFSLDTEAFF. The DNA for the CDR3 is TGTGCCAGCCATTTCAGTCTGGACACTGAAGCTTTCTTT.

V gene TRBV6-5 combines with J gene TRBJ1-4, with D hard to call. CDR3 length equals 14 residues. CDR1 is MNHEY and CDR2 is SVGAGI in the germline V gene. V lost 6 bases and J 5 bases, leaving 13 bases between the germline ends. The CDR3 nucleotides are TGTGCCAGCAGCCCCCGACTCGGGAATGAAAAACTGTTTTTT. Translated, it gives CASSPRLGNEKLFF.

The genes are TRBV30 and TRBJ1-5; D call uncertain. This CDR3 comprises 14 residues. V gave up 0 bases and J gave up 4 bases, with 10 bases separating them. CDR1 is GTSNPN, CDR2 SVGIG, per germline (reference sequence). The CDR3 region is CAWSVTGLNQPQHF. The DNA for the CDR3 is TGTGCCTGGAGTGTAACGGGTTTGAATCAGCCCCAGCATTTT.

V usage is TRBV30 and J usage is TRBJ1-6; 9 bases fit TRBD1. Looked up from germline, CDR1 is GTSNPN and CDR2 is SVGIG (reference sequence). The CDR3 loop spans 19 amino acids. V lost 2 bases to trimming and J lost 6 bases; unmatched junction nucleotides: 17. CDR3 in DNA: TGTGCCTGGAGTTTTGAGACAGGGGGTGCCCTTTTCCTTAATTCACCCCTCCACTTT. Translating it yields CAWSFETGGALFLNSPLHF.

This chain links TRBV7-3 with TRBJ2-2, with a weak D call TRBD2 (5 bases). V lost 5 bases, J lost 1 base, and 14 bases lay in between. CDR3 length equals 16 residues. Germline assignment: CDR1 SGHTA and CDR2 FQGTGA. Here the CDR3 reads CASSLGLTGNTGELFF. As DNA, the CDR3 is TGTGCCAGCAGCCTCGGACTTACGGGGAACACCGGGGAGCTGTTTTTT.

This clone was counted a few times. The rearrangement uses TRBV14 and TRBJ1-2, with D unclear. Germline-derived CDR1 and CDR2 are SGHDN and FVKESK. The length of the CDR3 is 14 residues. The ends were cut back, 0 bases at V and 5 bases at J, with 10 bases in the middle. As DNA, the CDR3 is TGTGCCAGCAGCCAAGACGGGAGTTATTATGGCTACACCTTC. Translated: CASSQDGSYYGYTF.

This clone has only one observation. The chain couples TRBV10-3 to TRBJ1-5; the D is unclear. The CDR3 is 13 amino acids. Germline-derived CDR1 and CDR2 are ENHRY and SYGVKD. Trimming shortened V by 3 bases and J by 1 base, and 4 bases separated the two germline ends. The CDR3 protein is CAISDGSNQPQHF. CDR3 bases: TGTGCCATCAGTGATGGCAGCAATCAGCCCCAGCATTTT.

This clone was observed once. V usage is TRBV12-3 or TRBV12-4 and J usage is TRBJ1-5; D not certain. Trimming took off 4 bases at V and 3 bases at J, with 7 bases between the two ends. The CDR3 covers 13 residues. CDR3 nucleotide sequence: TGTGCCAGCAGTTACGGGTACAATCAGCCCCAGCATTTT. It is translated as CASSYGYNQPQHF.

The gene calls are TRBV11-2 and TRBJ1-2; D may be TRBD1 (6 bases). V lost 4 bases, J lost 5 bases, and 14 bases lay in between. The CDR3 totals 14 residues. Germline V gene sequence: CDR1 SGHAT, CDR2 FQNNGV. The DNA of the CDR3 is TGTGCCAGCAGCTCCGCCAGGGGACGGTATGGCTACACCTTC. Its translation: CASSSARGRYGYTF.

In nucleotides, the CDR3 is TGTGCCAGCAGCTCCGGGACTGCGGGTACAGATACGCAGTATTTT. As protein: CASSSGTAGTDTQYF. The V gene is TRBV5-6, the J gene TRBJ2-3, with D possibly TRBD2 on 6 matching bases. V dropped 3 bases and J dropped 3 bases, with 14 bases sitting between them. This CDR3 has 15 amino acids. CDR1 is SGHDT and CDR2 is YYEEEE in the germline V gene. The full variable domain, completed using reference TRBV5-6 and TRBJ2-3, is DAGVTQSPTHLIKTRGQQVTLRCSPKSGHDTVSWYQQALGQGPQFIFQYYEEEERQRGNFPDRFSGHQFPNYSSELNVNALLLGDSALYLCASSSGTAGTDTQYFGPGTRLTVL.

This clone has just a few counts. The V call is TRBV27, the J call TRBJ1-2, with 7 bases identical to TRBD1. There are 17 residues in the CDR3. Germline lookup yields CDR1 MNHEY and CDR2 SMNVEV (reference sequence). J was trimmed by 4 bases and V by 5 bases; bases with no gene match: 16. DNA of the CDR3: TGTGCCAGCAGTCCTTCTAATTGGGGACAGCTACTCTATGGCTACACCTTC. This encodes CASSPSNWGQLLYGYTF.

This clone has a single count. The rearrangement joins TRBV5-1 to TRBJ2-3; 8 bases align to TRBD1. V shed 0 bases and J 5 bases; nucleotides not matched to a gene: 2. This CDR3 spans 14 amino acids. Germline loops: CDR1 SGHRS, CDR2 YFSETQ. CDR3 region: CASSLAGGEDTQYF. The CDR3 nucleotides read TGCGCCAGCAGCTTGGCAGGGGGCGAAGATACGCAGTATTTT. Filled out from reference TRBV5-1 and TRBJ2-3, the complete variable domain reads KAGVTQTPRYLIKTRGQQVTLSCSPISGHRSVSWYQQTPGQGLQFLFEYFSETQRNKGNFPGRFSGRQFSNSRSEMNVSTLELGDSALYLCASSLAGGEDTQYFGPGTRLTVL.

The rearrangement links TRBV5-1 to TRBJ1-4; TRBD1 matches at 9 bases. The CDR3 consists of 15 residues. V trimming: 6 bases; J trimming: 8 bases; junction bases outside the gene matches: 11. CDR1 SGHRS and CDR2 YFSETQ come from the germline V gene. This CDR3 reads CASTQGGTGREKLFF. The CDR3 nucleotides read TGCGCCAGCACCCAGGGCGGGACAGGGCGAGAAAAACTGTTTTTT.

The chain recombines TRBV7-3 with TRBJ2-1, with 12 bases matching TRBD2. CDR1 is SGHTA and CDR2 is FQGTGA in the germline V gene. Trimming at V came to 1 base and at J to 0 bases, leaving 7 bases not matched to a gene. The CDR3 sequence is 19 residues long. The CDR3 loop reads CASSLIPSGRASSYNEQFF. The CDR3 DNA reads TGTGCCAGCAGCTTAATACCTAGCGGGAGGGCCAGCTCCTACAATGAGCAGTTCTTC.

This clone was counted once. V is TRBV29-1 and J is TRBJ2-5; 7 bases line up with TRBD1. V was clipped by 2 bases and J by 2 bases; unmatched bases: 5. The germline CDR1 and CDR2 sequences are SQVTM and ANQGSEA. The CDR3 sequence is 14 residues long. CDR3 protein: CSVERRGQQETQYF. DNA for the CDR3: TGCAGCGTTGAACGAAGGGGACAGCAAGAGACCCAGTACTTC.

The chain couples TRBV29-1 to TRBJ2-7, with D perhaps matching TRBD2 (7 bases). This CDR3 is built from 15 residues. Germline loops: CDR1 SQVTM, CDR2 ANQGSEA. V lost 6 bases to trimming and J lost 4 bases, with 22 bases between them. This chain's CDR3 is CSVGGGELDMYEQYF. CDR3 sequence (DNA): TGCAGCGTGGGAGGGGGGGAGCTTGACATGTACGAGCAGTACTTC.

The chain carries TRBV3-1 (or the pseudogene TRBV3-2) and TRBJ2-3; D not certain. Germline CDR1 reads LGHDT; CDR2 reads YNNKEL (reference sequence). This CDR3 has 13 amino acids. V gave up 3 bases and J gave up 7 bases, with 11 bases separating them. CDR3: CASSQQVSHTQYF. CDR3 bases: TGTGCCAGCAGCCAGCAGGTCAGCCATACGCAGTATTTT.

This clone showed up just a few times. The V call is TRBV3-1 (or the pseudogene TRBV3-2), the J call TRBJ1-2; a weak D match, TRBD1 (5 bases). In germline, CDR1 is LGHDT, CDR2 YNNKEL (reference sequence). The germline V and J ends were trimmed by 0 bases and 7 bases, with 6 bases remaining between them. This CDR3 is 12 amino acids long. CDR3 region: CASSQEGRGYTF. The CDR3 DNA is TGTGCCAGCAGCCAAGAGGGGCGTGGCTACACCTTC.

The chain combines TRBV5-4 with TRBJ2-7, with D tentatively TRBD2 (6 bases). The germline V gene has CDR1 SGHNT and CDR2 YYREEE (reference sequence). The CDR3 is 14 amino acids. The V end lost 2 bases, the J end lost 5 bases, and 14 bases lay between the germline ends. CDR3 region: CASSFWGGNDEQYF. CDR3 in DNA: TGTGCCAGCAGCTTTTGGGGCGGGAATGACGAGCAGTACTTC.

The chain recombines TRBV2 with TRBJ2-1; 9 nucleotides agree with TRBD2. This CDR3 spans 16 amino acids. Germline V gene data show CDR1 as SNHLY and CDR2 as FYNNEI. The ends lost 6 bases at V and 0 bases at J; junction bases unmatched: 6. The CDR3 coding sequence is TGTGCCAGCAGGACGACTAGCGGTAGCTCCTACAATGAGCAGTTCTTC. Protein product: CASRTTSGSSYNEQFF.

This clone showed up just once. The chain joins TRBV20-1 to TRBJ1-1, with D possibly matching TRBD1 (5 bases). V was shortened by 3 bases and J by 0 bases, with 11 bases between the two germline ends. CDR1 and CDR2 (germline): DFQATT, SNEGSKA (reference sequence). The CDR3 sequence is 14 residues long. For the CDR3, the DNA is TGCAGTGCTAGTCCAGGGTCCATGAACACTGAAGCTTTCTTT. This translates into CSASPGSMNTEAFF.

V gene TRBV19 combines with J gene TRBJ2-1; D unresolved. The germline V gene has CDR1 LNHDA and CDR2 SQIVND (reference sequence). CDR3 size: 13 residues. V was clipped by 4 bases and J by 9 bases, with 13 bases between them. The CDR3 loop reads CASSTGTTIEQFF. CDR3 DNA: TGTGCCAGTAGTACTGGAACTACCATTGAGCAGTTCTTC. The full variable domain, in which reference TRBV19 and TRBJ2-1 provide the parts outside the CDR3, is DGGITQSPKYLFRKEGQNVTLSCEQNLNHDAMYWYRQDPGQGLRLIYYSQIVNDFQKGDIAEGYSVSREKKESFPLTVTSAQKNPTAFYLCASSTGTTIEQFFGPGTRLTVL.

The V gene is TRBV9, the J gene TRBJ1-1, with 8 bases aligning to TRBD1. The length of the CDR3 is 14 residues. V lost 7 bases, J lost 3 bases, and 8 bases stayed unmatched. CDR1 is SGDLS, CDR2 YYNGEE, per germline. The CDR3 DNA sequence: TGTGCCAGCTCGGAACAGGGGGGTGACACTGAAGCTTTCTTT. It is translated as CASSEQGGDTEAFF.

The CDR3 sequence is CASSATVYNEKLFF. The CDR3 region has the DNA TGTGCCAGCAGCGCGACAGTTTATAATGAAAAACTGTTTTTT. The rearrangement uses TRBV5-5 and TRBJ1-4, with a weak D call TRBD1 (5 bases). Germline V gives CDR1 SGHKS, CDR2 YYEKEE (reference sequence). Trimming left V 4 bases short and J 4 bases short, with 11 bases between. The CDR3 contains 14 residues.

The chain links TRBV5-1 to TRBJ1-2; D is possibly TRBD1 (5 bases). Germline V gene data show CDR1 as SGHRS and CDR2 as YFSETQ. The CDR3 contains 12 residues. The ends were cut back, 7 bases at V and 4 bases at J, with 11 bases in the middle. CDR3 bases: TGCGCCAGCGCTCTCGACAGCTATGGCTACACCTTC. Translated, it gives CASALDSYGYTF.

The CDR3 protein is CATSWGGLGVDGVEAFF. The CDR3 DNA is TGTGCCACTAGCTGGGGAGGACTAGGAGTGGATGGTGTTGAAGCTTTCTTT. The rearrangement joins TRBV15 to TRBJ1-1; the D is unclear. The germline V gene encodes CDR1 LNHNV and CDR2 YYDKDF (reference sequence). V lost 9 bases and J 7 bases, leaving 30 bases between the germline ends. This CDR3 is 17 amino acids long. Drawing the rest from reference TRBV15 and TRBJ1-1, the complete variable domain is DAMVIQNPRYQVTQFGKPVTLSCSQTLNHNVMYWYQQKSSQAPKLLFHYYDKDFNNEADTPDNFQSRRPNTSFCFLDIRSPGLGDTAMYLCATSWGGLGVDGVEAFFGQGTRLTVV.